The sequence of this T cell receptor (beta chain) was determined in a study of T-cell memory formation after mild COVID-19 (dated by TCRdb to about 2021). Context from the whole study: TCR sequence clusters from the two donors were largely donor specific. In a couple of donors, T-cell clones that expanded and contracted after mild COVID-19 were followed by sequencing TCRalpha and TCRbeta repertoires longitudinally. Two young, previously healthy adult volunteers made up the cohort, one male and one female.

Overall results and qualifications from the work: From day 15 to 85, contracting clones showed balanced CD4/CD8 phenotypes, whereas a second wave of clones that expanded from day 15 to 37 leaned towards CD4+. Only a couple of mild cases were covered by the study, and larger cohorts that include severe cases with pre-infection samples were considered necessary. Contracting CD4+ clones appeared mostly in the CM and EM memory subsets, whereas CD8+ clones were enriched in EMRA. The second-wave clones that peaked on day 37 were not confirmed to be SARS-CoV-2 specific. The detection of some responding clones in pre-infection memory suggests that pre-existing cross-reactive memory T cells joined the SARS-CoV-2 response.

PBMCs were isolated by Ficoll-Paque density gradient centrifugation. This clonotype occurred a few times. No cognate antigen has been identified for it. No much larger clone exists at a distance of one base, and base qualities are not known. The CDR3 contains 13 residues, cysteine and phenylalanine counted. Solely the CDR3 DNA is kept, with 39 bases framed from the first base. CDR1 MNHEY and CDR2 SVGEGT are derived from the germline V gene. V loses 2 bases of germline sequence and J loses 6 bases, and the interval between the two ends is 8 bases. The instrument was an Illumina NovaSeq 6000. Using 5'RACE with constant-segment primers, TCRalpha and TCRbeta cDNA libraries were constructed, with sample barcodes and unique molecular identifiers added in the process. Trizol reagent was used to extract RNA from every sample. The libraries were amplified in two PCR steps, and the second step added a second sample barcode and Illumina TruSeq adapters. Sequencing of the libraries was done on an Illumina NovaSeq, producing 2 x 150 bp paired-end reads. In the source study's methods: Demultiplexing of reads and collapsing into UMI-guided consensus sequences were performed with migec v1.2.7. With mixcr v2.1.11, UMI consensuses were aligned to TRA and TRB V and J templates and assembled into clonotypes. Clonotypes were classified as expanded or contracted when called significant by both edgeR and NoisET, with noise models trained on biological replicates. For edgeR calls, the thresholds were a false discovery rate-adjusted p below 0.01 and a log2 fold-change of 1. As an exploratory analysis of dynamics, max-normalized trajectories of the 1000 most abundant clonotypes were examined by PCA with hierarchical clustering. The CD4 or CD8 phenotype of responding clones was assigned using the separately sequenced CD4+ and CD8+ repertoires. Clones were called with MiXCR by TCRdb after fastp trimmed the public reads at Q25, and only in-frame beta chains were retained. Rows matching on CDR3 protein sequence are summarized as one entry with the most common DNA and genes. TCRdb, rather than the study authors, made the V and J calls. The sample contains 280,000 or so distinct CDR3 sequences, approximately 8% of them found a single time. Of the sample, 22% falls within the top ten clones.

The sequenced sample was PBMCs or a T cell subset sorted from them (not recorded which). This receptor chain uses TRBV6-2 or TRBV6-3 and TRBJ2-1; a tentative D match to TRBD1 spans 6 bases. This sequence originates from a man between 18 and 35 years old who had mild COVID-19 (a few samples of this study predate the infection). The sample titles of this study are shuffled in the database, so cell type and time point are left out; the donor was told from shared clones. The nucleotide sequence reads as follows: TGTGCCAGCAGTTACCTACAGGGCAATGAGCAGTTCTTC. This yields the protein CASSYLQGNEQFF.